A single sample is the source of the 17 T cell receptor beta chains below, sequenced in a study of beta chain features in type 1 diabetes. Broader study findings: Type 1 diabetes patients showed a moderate but significant shortening of TCRB CDR3s in all four CD4+ subsets.

Antigens for these TCRs are unknown. The sequenced template was cDNA made from the entire isolated RNA. Method: immunoSEQ multiplex PCR; TCRdb's copy keeps in-frame clones and lacks some. This table holds 150,000 to 190,000 clones, around 10% found once. Sequencing was done on a sample of central memory CD4+ T cells from blood. Receptors were obtained from a man between 25 and 39 years old with type 1 diabetes.

This rearrangement joins TRBV10-2 to TRBJ2-3; 12 bases match TRBD2. This CDR3 is 15 amino acids long. Germline assignment: CDR1 WSHSY and CDR2 SAAADI. Trimming took 2 bases from V and 5 from J; bases not matched to a gene: 2. In DNA, the CDR3 is TGCGCCAGCAGTGAGCAGGGACTAGCGGGAGATACGCAGTATTTT. Its translation: CASSEQGLAGDTQYF.

This clone was observed a few times. The DNA of the CDR3 is TGTGCCAGCCTTACAGGGGGCACCAGGGGAGAGACCCAGTACTTC. This codes for CASLTGGTRGETQYF. The rearrangement joins TRBV28 to TRBJ2-5, with 9 bases matching TRBD1. The germline gives CDR1 MDHEN, CDR2 SYDVKM. This CDR3 spans 15 amino acids. The V and J ends lost 8 bases and 4 bases, in that order; junction bases with no gene match: 11.

This clone was observed a handful of times. For the CDR3, the DNA is TGTGCCAGCTCACCGGGCAGGAACACCGGGGAGCTGTTTTTT. This codes for CASSPGRNTGELFF. The rearrangement links TRBV18 to TRBJ2-2; D is unresolved. Germline CDR1 is KGHSH and CDR2 is LQKENI. Trimming shortened V by 3 bases and J by 1 base, and 6 bases separated the two germline ends. The CDR3 covers 14 residues.

In its sample, this clone was seen a few times. The chain recombines TRBV4-3 with TRBJ2-3; 8 nucleotides match TRBD2. This CDR3 is built from 18 residues. V was clipped by 1 base and J by 2 bases; unmatched bases: 11. Germline loops: CDR1 LGHNA, CDR2 YSLEER. For the CDR3, the DNA is TGCGCCAGCAGCCAAGTATTGCCTAGCGGGCCGTACACAGATACGCAGTATTTT. Amino acids: CASSQVLPSGPYTDTQYF.

This chain connects TRBV29-1 to TRBJ2-1; TRBD1 matches 9 bases. The CDR3 has 13 residues. Germline V CDR1 and CDR2: SQVTM, ANQGSEA. V was clipped by 7 bases and J by 4 bases; unmatched bases: 5. CDR3 sequence: CSARTGAYNEQFF. The CDR3 nucleotides are TGCAGCGCCCGGACAGGGGCGTACAATGAGCAGTTCTTC.

This clone was found a few times. Written as DNA, the CDR3 is TGTGCCACCAGCAGAGATTCGGGGGGGAGTGAGCCCCAGCATTTT. This translates into CATSRDSGGSEPQHF. This chain uses TRBV15 with TRBJ1-5, with D perhaps TRBD1 (5 bases). This CDR3 is built from 15 residues. CDR1 and CDR2 from the germline V gene are LNHNV and YYDKDF (reference sequence). Trimming pared 0 bases from V and 8 bases from J, leaving 14 bases between.

In its sample, this clone was seen a few times. This chain uses TRBV6-1 with TRBJ2-3; 9 nucleotides line up with TRBD2. V shed 2 bases and J 5 bases; nucleotides not matched to a gene: 8. CDR3 length: 16 amino acids. Germline lookup yields CDR1 MNHNS and CDR2 SASEGT. The CDR3 DNA sequence: TGTGCCAGCAGTGAACCACCTAGCGGGACGGGAGATACGCAGTATTTT. It translates to CASSEPPSGTGDTQYF.

This clone came up a few times. The chain links TRBV6-1 to TRBJ1-1, with D possibly TRBD1 on 6 matching bases. The length of the CDR3 is 14 residues. Germline CDR1 MNHNS, CDR2 SASEGT. V was shortened by 4 bases and J by 1 base, with 10 bases between the two germline ends. CDR3 nucleotides: TGTGCCAGCAGTGCGAACAGGGCGAACACTGAAGCTTTCTTT. Its translation is CASSANRANTEAFF.

On this clone itself: Other DNA sequences within the sample encode an identical CDR3. V usage is TRBV7-2 and J usage is TRBJ2-1, with 8 bases that match TRBD2. Germline V CDR1 and CDR2: SGHTA, FQGNSA. The length of the CDR3 is 15 residues. The ends lost 1 base at V and 4 bases at J; junction bases unmatched: 3. The CDR3 here is CASSLEAGEYNEQFF. CDR3 sequence (DNA): TGTGCCAGCAGCTTAGAAGCGGGAGAGTACAATGAGCAGTTCTTC.

V gene TRBV5-1 combines with J gene TRBJ2-6; 9 nucleotides agree with TRBD2. The junction had 0 bases not matched to a gene; V was cut back by 2 bases and J by 3 bases. The CDR3 sequence is 15 residues long. Germline V CDR1 and CDR2: SGHRS, YFSETQ. The CDR3 reads CASSLAGGGANVLTF. CDR3 bases: TGCGCCAGCAGCTTAGCGGGAGGTGGGGCCAACGTCCTGACTTTC.

This chain joins TRBV9 and TRBJ1-1; D ambiguous. The CDR3 runs 13 residues. V was clipped by 1 base and J by 1 base, with 5 bases between them. Germline-derived CDR1 and CDR2 are SGDLS and YYNGEE. The CDR3 reads CASSVTTNTEAFF. As DNA, the CDR3 is TGTGCCAGCAGCGTAACAACGAACACTGAAGCTTTCTTT. Using reference TRBV9 and TRBJ1-1 for the parts outside the CDR3, the full variable domain is DSGVTQTPKHLITATGQRVTLRCSPRSGDLSVYWYQQSLDQGLQFLIQYYNGEERAKGNILERFSAQQFPDLHSELNLSSLELGDSALYFCASSVTTNTEAFFGQGTRLTVV.

This clone was picked up a small number of times. The DNA is omitted, as the CDR3 cannot be located on it reliably, and the CDR3 follows TCRdb's listing. V gene TRBV7-9 combines with J gene TRBJ2-5; TRBD1 is the table's D call, not checked against the DNA. CDR1 SEHNR and CDR2 FQNEAQ come from the germline V gene (reference sequence). Both ends counted, the CDR3 spans 15 residues. This CDR3 is CASSLAVAVQETQYF.

J is TRBJ2-2 and V is TRBV9; D is uncertain. The CDR3 contains 14 residues. Trimming removed 0 bases at V and 5 bases at J, with 8 bases between. CDR1 and CDR2 (germline): SGDLS, YYNGEE. This chain's CDR3 is CASSVVYSTGELFF. CDR3 coding DNA: TGTGCCAGCAGCGTAGTTTATAGTACCGGGGAGCTGTTTTTT.

J is TRBJ1-2 and V is TRBV18; 10 bases line up with TRBD1. Germline V CDR1 and CDR2: KGHSH, LQKENI. The trim removed 4 bases at V and 6 bases at J, leaving 8 bases unmatched. The CDR3 extends over 15 amino acids. The CDR3 is CASSHSSGTGDGYTF. Written as DNA, the CDR3 is TGTGCCAGCTCACACTCCTCCGGGACAGGGGATGGCTACACCTTC.

The V and J genes are TRBV9 and TRBJ2-1, with 7 bases matching TRBD2. J was trimmed by 7 bases and V by 0 bases; bases with no gene match: 13. The germline V gene has CDR1 SGDLS and CDR2 YYNGEE. CDR3 length equals 17 residues. The CDR3 here is CASSVELAAEGGNEQFF. The CDR3 DNA reads TGTGCCAGCAGCGTAGAATTGGCCGCCGAGGGAGGGAATGAGCAGTTCTTC.

The rearrangement links TRBV4-2 to TRBJ2-7; D perhaps matches TRBD2 (6 bases). In germline, CDR1 is LGHNA, CDR2 YNFKEQ. The CDR3 totals 16 residues. Between the trimmed V and J ends, which lost 0 bases and 3 bases, there was a span of 15 bases. The CDR3 DNA is TGTGCCAGCAGCCAAGATTTTGGAGGCGGGATCTACGAGCAGTACTTC. Protein product: CASSQDFGGGIYEQYF.

This clone has just a few counts. The chain is built from TRBV6-4 and TRBJ2-3; maybe TRBD2 (6 bases). V lost 5 bases and J lost 3, with 12 bases in between. There are 14 residues in the CDR3. Germline CDR1 and CDR2: MRHNA and SNTAGT. CDR3 in DNA: TGTGCCAGCAGTCGAATGGCGGGGACAGATACGCAGTATTTT. Translating gives CASSRMAGTDTQYF.